The 15 T cell receptor beta chains below come from one sample, sequenced in a study of cytomegalovirus exposure and HLA in healthy donors. Primers for the PCR totalled 60 Vbeta and 13 Jbeta. The method was immunoSEQ multiplex PCR; TCRdb's version includes in-frame clones alone and lacks a portion of them. The sample has more than 50,000 clones, approximately 85% seen once. Sequenced input: PBMCs. These receptors originate from a female donor in good health and CMV-seronegative.

The chain carries TRBV7-9 and TRBJ1-3; TRBD1 matches 7 bases. This CDR3 contains 15 residues. Germline trimming cut 1 base from V and 1 base from J; bases unmatched to any gene: 1. The germline CDR1 and CDR2 sequences are SEHNR and FQNEAQ (reference sequence). CDR3: CASSLGRGSGNTIYF. In DNA, the CDR3 is TGTGCCAGCAGCTTAGGCAGGGGGTCTGGAAACACCATATATTTT.

This rearrangement joins TRBV12-5 to TRBJ1-1, with no clear D. CDR3 size: 14 residues. Germline V CDR1 and CDR2: LGHNT, FRNRAP. V was trimmed by 6 bases and J by 0 bases, leaving 11 bases between them. The CDR3 bases are TGTGCTAGTGGCCTAATTTCGATGAACACTGAAGCTTTCTTT. Translation gives CASGLISMNTEAFF.

The chain employs TRBV5-8 and TRBJ2-5; no definite D call. The CDR3 covers 14 residues. The germline V gene has CDR1 SGHTS and CDR2 YDEGEE. Trimming cost V 4 bases and J 4 bases, with 14 bases left between them. CDR3 DNA sequence: TGTGCCAGCAGCCTGACGGGTATGCGAGAGACCCAGTACTTC. Translation: CASSLTGMRETQYF.

Points on this clone: The junction departs from germline at one end; a sequencing error may be responsible. The rearrangement uses TRBV19 and TRBJ2-6, with 7 bases identical to TRBD1. Germline V gives CDR1 LNHDA, CDR2 SQIVND (reference sequence). This CDR3 contains 18 residues. The CDR3 region has the DNA TGTGCCAGTAGTATAGATAGGGACAGCAACTCTGGGGCCAACGGCCTGACTTTC. It encodes CASSIDRDSNSGANGLTF.

This chain connects TRBV5-5 to TRBJ2-2; 12 nucleotides align to TRBD2. The V gene end was trimmed by 2 bases and the J gene end by 6 bases; junction bases not matched to a gene: 11. Germline assignment: CDR1 SGHKS and CDR2 YYEKEE (reference sequence). CDR3 length: 18 residues. CDR3 bases: TGTGCCAGCAGCTTTCTAGCGGGAGGGCCATTAGTAGCCGGGGAGCTGTTTTTT. Translating it yields CASSFLAGGPLVAGELFF.

This sequence joins TRBV5-1 and TRBJ1-3; D is undetermined. Germline lookup yields CDR1 SGHRS and CDR2 YFSETQ. V dropped 0 bases and J dropped 0 bases, with 10 bases sitting between them. The CDR3 loop spans 16 amino acids. The CDR3 DNA reads as TGCGCCAGCAGCTTGGGTGCAGGAAACTCTGGAAACACCATATATTTT. Translating it yields CASSLGAGNSGNTIYF.

In nucleotides, the CDR3 is TGCGCCAGCAGCTTTGGTCAGGGAACCTACGAGCAGTACTTC. It yields the protein CASSFGQGTYEQYF. The chain recombines TRBV5-1 with TRBJ2-7; possibly TRBD1 for D (5 bases). CDR1 is SGHRS, CDR2 YFSETQ, per germline. The CDR3 runs to 14 residues. The V end was cut by 2 bases, the J end by 2 bases, with 11 bases between. The whole variable domain, remainder taken from reference TRBV5-1 and TRBJ2-7, is KAGVTQTPRYLIKTRGQQVTLSCSPISGHRSVSWYQQTPGQGLQFLFEYFSETQRNKGNFPGRFSGRQFSNSRSEMNVSTLELGDSALYLCASSFGQGTYEQYFGPGTRLTVT.

The V gene is TRBV29-1, the J gene TRBJ2-3; 7 bases agree with TRBD2. The CDR3 totals 12 residues. Looked up from germline, CDR1 is SQVTM and CDR2 is ANQGSEA. V lost 2 bases and J lost 11; bases outside the gene matches: 7. This CDR3 is CSVEFPLAEQYF. The CDR3, as DNA: TGCAGCGTTGAATTTCCGCTAGCGGAGCAGTATTTT.

This clone was counted once. V is TRBV30 and J is TRBJ1-3, with 7 bases identical to TRBD1. The CDR3 has 15 residues. Germline V gene data show CDR1 as GTSNPN and CDR2 as SVGIG (reference sequence). Trimming at V came to 2 bases and at J to 0 bases, leaving 4 bases not matched to a gene. CDR3 region: CAWSRTGLSGNTIYF. The CDR3 DNA reads as TGTGCCTGGAGTCGGACAGGACTCTCTGGAAACACCATATATTTT.

The chain carries TRBV30 and TRBJ2-5; 7 nucleotides match TRBD1. The J call could be wrong; TRBJ2-7 is a better fit for the DNA end. The length of the CDR3 is 12 residues. The germline V gene encodes CDR1 GTSNPN and CDR2 SVGIG (reference sequence). The CDR3 region has the DNA TGTGCCTGGAGCCGACAGGGAAACGAGCAGTACTTC. The encoded protein is CAWSRQGNEQYF.

The chain has TRBV28 and TRBJ2-3; TRBD1 matches at 8 bases. With V trimmed by 6 bases and J by 3 bases, 17 bases remained unmatched. The CDR3 is 18 residues long. Germline assignment: CDR1 MDHEN and CDR2 SYDVKM. The CDR3, as DNA: TGTGCCAGCAGGCCCTTTTTCGCCGGGACAGGACCTACAGATACGCAGTATTTT. Residues: CASRPFFAGTGPTDTQYF. Based on the CDR3 plus reference TRBV28 and TRBJ2-3, the full variable domain is DVKVTQSSRYLVKRTGEKVFLECVQDMDHENMFWYRQDPGLGLRLIYFSYDVKMKEKGDIPEGYSVSREKKERFSLILESASTNQTSMYLCASRPFFAGTGPTDTQYFGPGTRLTVL.

The rearrangement joins TRBV6-5 to TRBJ2-5; 9 bases match TRBD1. Germline trimming cut 2 bases from V and 5 bases from J; bases unmatched to any gene: 9. The CDR3 covers 16 residues. Germline values: CDR1 MNHEY, CDR2 SVGAGI. The CDR3 reads CASSYPATGGLETQYF. CDR3 coding DNA: TGTGCCAGCAGTTACCCGGCAACAGGGGGCCTTGAGACCCAGTACTTC.

The chain recombines TRBV11-1 with TRBJ2-1, with 9 bases that match TRBD2. The CDR3 spans 15 residues. CDR1 is SGHAT, CDR2 FQDESV, per germline (reference sequence). Trimming cost V 5 bases and J 6 bases; bases outside gene matches: 8. CDR3 residues: CASSLAVAGANEQFF. The CDR3 nucleotides read TGTGCCAGCAGCCTCGCGGTAGCGGGAGCCAATGAGCAGTTCTTC. The full variable domain, rest sourced from reference TRBV11-1 and TRBJ2-1, is EAEVAQSPRYKITEKSQAVAFWCDPISGHATLYWYRQILGQGPELLVQFQDESVVDDSQLPKDRFSAERLKGVDSTLKIQPAELGDSAMYLCASSLAVAGANEQFFGPGTRLTVL.

The rearrangement joins TRBV27 to TRBJ2-5, with 8 bases that match TRBD2. Germline CDR1 and CDR2: MNHEY and SMNVEV (reference sequence). The CDR3 totals 15 residues. V lost 4 bases to trimming and J lost 4 bases; unmatched junction nucleotides: 8. The CDR3 reads CASSSGRAGGETQYF. Here the CDR3 DNA reads TGTGCCAGCAGTTCCGGCAGGGCGGGAGGAGAGACCCAGTACTTC.

The chain couples TRBV10-3 to TRBJ1-1; no firm D call. Deletions cut 2 bases from V and 6 bases from J, with 13 bases between. The germline gives CDR1 ENHRY, CDR2 SYGVKD. This CDR3 is built from 14 residues. The DNA of the CDR3 is TGTGCCATCAGTGAGGCCCCTCTAGACCCTGAAGCTTTCTTT. It encodes CAISEAPLDPEAFF.